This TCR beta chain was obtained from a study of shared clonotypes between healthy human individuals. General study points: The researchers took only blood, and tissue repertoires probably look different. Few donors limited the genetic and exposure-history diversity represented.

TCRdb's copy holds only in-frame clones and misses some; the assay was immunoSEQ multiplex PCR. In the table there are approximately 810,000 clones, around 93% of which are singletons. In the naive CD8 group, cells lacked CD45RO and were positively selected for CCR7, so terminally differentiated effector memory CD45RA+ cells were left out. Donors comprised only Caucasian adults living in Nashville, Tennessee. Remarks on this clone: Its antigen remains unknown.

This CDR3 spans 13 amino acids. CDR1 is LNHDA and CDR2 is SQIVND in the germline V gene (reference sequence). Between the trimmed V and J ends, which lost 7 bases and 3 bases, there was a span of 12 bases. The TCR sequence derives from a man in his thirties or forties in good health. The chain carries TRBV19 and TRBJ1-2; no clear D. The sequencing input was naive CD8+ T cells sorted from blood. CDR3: CASKELPDYGYTF. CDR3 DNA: TGTGCCAGTAAGGAGCTCCCTGACTATGGCTACACCTTC.